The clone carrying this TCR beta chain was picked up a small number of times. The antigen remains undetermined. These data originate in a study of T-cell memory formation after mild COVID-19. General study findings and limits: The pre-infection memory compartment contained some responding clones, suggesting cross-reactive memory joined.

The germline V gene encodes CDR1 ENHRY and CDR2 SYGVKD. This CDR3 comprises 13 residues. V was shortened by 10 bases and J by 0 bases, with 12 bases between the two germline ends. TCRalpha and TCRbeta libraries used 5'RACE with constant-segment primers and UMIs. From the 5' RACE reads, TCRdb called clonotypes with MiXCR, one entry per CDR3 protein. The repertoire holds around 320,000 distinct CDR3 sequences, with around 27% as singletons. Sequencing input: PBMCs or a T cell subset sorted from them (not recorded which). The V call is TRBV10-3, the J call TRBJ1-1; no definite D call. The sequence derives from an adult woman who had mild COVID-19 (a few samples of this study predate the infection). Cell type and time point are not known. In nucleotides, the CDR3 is TGTGCCACCGGACGGGATTTGAACACTGAAGCTTTCTTT. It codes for CATGRDLNTEAFF.